The entry below describes one T cell receptor (beta chain). Its antigen remains unidentified. This sample stems from a study of radiotherapy plus CTLA-4 blockade in lung cancer. Study-wide results and caveats: Radiotherapy was combined with ipilimumab, and tumor-derived TCR clones then expanded in blood.

The V and J ends lost 5 bases and 10 bases, in that order; junction bases with no gene match: 9. The CDR3 covers 15 residues. Per germline, CDR1 SEHNR and CDR2 FQNEAQ (reference sequence). The data were produced by immunoSEQ multiplex PCR, yet TCRdb's version contains in-frame clones alone and is incomplete. This repertoire shows about 80,000 clones, approximately 80% found once; its top ten account for approximately 0.79%. This receptor was identified in a human donor with non-small cell lung cancer who had stable disease on radiotherapy plus ipilimumab. The chain employs TRBV7-9 and TRBJ2-1; 12 bases match TRBD1. Source: peripheral blood, taken from a patient treated with radiotherapy plus ipilimumab. The CDR3 region is CASSMGGTGGEEQFF. For the CDR3, the DNA is TGTGCCAGCAGCATGGGCGGGACAGGGGGCGAAGAGCAGTTCTTC.